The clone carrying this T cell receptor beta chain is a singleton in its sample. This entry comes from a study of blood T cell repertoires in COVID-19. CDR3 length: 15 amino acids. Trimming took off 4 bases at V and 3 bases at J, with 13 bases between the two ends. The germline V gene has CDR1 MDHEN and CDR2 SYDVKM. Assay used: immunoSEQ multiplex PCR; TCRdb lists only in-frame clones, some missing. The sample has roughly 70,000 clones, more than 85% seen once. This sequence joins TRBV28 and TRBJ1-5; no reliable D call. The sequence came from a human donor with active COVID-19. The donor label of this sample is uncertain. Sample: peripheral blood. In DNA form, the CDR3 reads TGTGCCAGCAGTTCGCCCGACACTTTCAATCAGCCCCAGCATTTT. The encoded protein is CASSSPDTFNQPQHF.